This record looks at one T cell receptor beta chain sequence and its context. V was trimmed by 2 bases and J by 7 bases, leaving 11 bases between them. CDR3 length: 14 residues. Germline V gene lookup returns CDR1 MNHEY and CDR2 SVGAGI. The sample is drawn from a study of T cell changes during pregnancy in multiple sclerosis. Method: immunoSEQ multiplex PCR; TCRdb's copy keeps in-frame clones and lacks some. The sample shows around 34,000 clones, approximately 94% of them seen only once. The starting material was CD4+ T cells from peripheral blood mononuclear cells, obtained in the second trimester of pregnancy. This chain connects TRBV6-5 to TRBJ2-2; possible D gene TRBD2, 6 bases. This TCR was recovered from a female donor with multiple sclerosis, enrolled in a pregnancy study. The CDR3 here is CASSYATSIGELFF. The CDR3 DNA sequence: TGTGCCAGCAGTTACGCGACTAGTATCGGGGAGCTGTTTTTT.